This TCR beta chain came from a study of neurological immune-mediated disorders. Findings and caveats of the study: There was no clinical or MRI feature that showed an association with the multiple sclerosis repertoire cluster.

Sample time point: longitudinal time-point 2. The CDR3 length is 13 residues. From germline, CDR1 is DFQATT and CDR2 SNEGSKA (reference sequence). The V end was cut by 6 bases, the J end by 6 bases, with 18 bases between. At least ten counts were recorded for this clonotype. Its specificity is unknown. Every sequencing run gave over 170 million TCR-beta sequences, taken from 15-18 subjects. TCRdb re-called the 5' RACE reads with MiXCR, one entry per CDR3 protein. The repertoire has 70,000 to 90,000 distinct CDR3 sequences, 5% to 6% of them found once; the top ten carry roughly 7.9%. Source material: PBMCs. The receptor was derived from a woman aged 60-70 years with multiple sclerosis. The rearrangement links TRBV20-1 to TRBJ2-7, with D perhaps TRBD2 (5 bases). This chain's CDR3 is CSASTGVVSEQYF. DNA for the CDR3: TGCAGTGCAAGTACCGGGGTTGTTTCCGAGCAGTACTTC.